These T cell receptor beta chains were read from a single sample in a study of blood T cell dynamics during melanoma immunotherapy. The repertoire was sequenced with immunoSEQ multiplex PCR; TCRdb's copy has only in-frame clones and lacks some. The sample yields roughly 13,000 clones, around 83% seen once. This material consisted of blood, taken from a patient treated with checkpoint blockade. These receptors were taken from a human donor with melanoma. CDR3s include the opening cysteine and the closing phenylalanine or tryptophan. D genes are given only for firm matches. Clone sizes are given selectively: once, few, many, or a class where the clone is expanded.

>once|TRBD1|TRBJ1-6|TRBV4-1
TGCGCCAGCAGCCGAAGGGGACAGGCGCTCTCCTATAATTCACCCCTCCACTTT
CASSRRGQALSYNSPLHF
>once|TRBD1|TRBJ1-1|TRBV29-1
TGCAGCGTTGGGACACAGGGGGCCACTGAAGCTTTCTTT
CSVGTQGATEAFF
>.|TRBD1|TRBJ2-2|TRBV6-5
TGTGCCAGCAGTCCGTGGACAGGGACCGGGATGTTTTTT
CASSPWTGTGMFF
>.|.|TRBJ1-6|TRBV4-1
TGCGCCAGCAGCCCCTACAGGGATGATTCACCCCTCCACTTT
CASSPYRDDSPLHF
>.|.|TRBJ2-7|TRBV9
TGTGCCAGCAGCGTAGGTGGACTATATGACGACGAGCAGTACTTC
CASSVGGLYDDEQYF
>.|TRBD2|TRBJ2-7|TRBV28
TGTGCCAGCTGGGGGGAGGGATACTACTACGAGCAGTACTTC
CASWGEGYYYEQYF
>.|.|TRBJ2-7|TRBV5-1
TGCGCCAGCAGCTTGACGGGGGCATCCGCCTACGAGCAGTACTTC
CASSLTGASAYEQYF
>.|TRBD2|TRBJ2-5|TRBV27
TGTGCCAGCAGTTCCACCGGGACTAGCGTGGAGACCCAGTACTTC
CASSSTGTSVETQYF
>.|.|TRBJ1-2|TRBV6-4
TGTGCCAGCAGTGACCCGGTCAGGGGAGGCTACACCTTC
CASSDPVRGGYTF
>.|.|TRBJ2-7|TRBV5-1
TGCGCCAGCAGCCTATACTACGAGCAGTACTTC
CASSLYYEQYF
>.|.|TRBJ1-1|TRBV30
TGTGCCTGGAGTCGACAGAAGTTCACTGAAACTTTCTTT
CAWSRQKFTETFF
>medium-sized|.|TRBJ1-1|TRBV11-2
TGTGCCAGCAGCTCAGAGAGCAGCACAGGGTTGAACACTGAAGCTTTCTTT
CASSSESSTGLNTEAFF
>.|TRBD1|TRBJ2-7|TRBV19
TGTGCCAGTAGTAGCCCCGGGACAGGGAAATACGAGCAGTACTTC
CASSSPGTGKYEQYF
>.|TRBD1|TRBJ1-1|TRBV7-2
TGTGCCAGCGGGGGACAGGGTGGGACTGAAGCTTTCTTT
CASGGQGGTEAFF